This T cell receptor (beta chain) was sequenced in a study of neoadjuvant nivolumab and ipilimumab in lung cancer. Study information: Patients got nivolumab 3 mg/kg on days 1, 15 and 29; combination added ipilimumab 1 mg/kg day 1.

Clones were read by immunoSEQ multiplex PCR, and TCRdb kept only the in-frame ones, dropping some. The sample consists of approximately 31,000 clones, roughly nine tenths of them appearing once. With respect to this clone: Its antigen remains unidentified.

Study-wide findings and caveats: TCR clonality did not significantly correlate with pathologic tumor regression. TCR richness and clonality were higher in tumors than adjacent uninvolved lung. From pretherapy to surgery, tumor richness and clonality rose with dual therapy.

Sequencing was performed on peripheral blood, taken after neoadjuvant nivolumab, alone or with ipilimumab, at or shortly before surgery. The TCR sequence derives from an adult with non-small cell lung cancer.

The CDR3 protein is CASSSGGGNTQYF. The CDR3 DNA reads as TGTGCCAGCAGCTCTGGGGGCGGAAATACGCAGTATTTT. This chain links TRBV11-3 with TRBJ2-3; D is perhaps TRBD1 (6 bases). V gave up 4 bases and J gave up 7 bases, with 12 bases separating them. The CDR3 extends over 13 amino acids. Germline assignment: CDR1 SGHNT and CDR2 YENEEA.